This entry is about one T cell receptor beta chain. Categorization into cohorts depended on clinical history that participants reported. Using immunoSEQ multiplex PCR, the repertoire was profiled, and TCRdb retains in-frame clones only, with some absent. The data contain about 140,000 clones, about 87% of them singletons. The data were taken from a study of blood T cell repertoires in COVID-19. Material: PBMCs or T cells enriched from blood (not recorded which). The TCR comes from a man aged 50-60 years in a cohort exposed to, infected with or recovered from COVID-19 (not recorded which).

The CDR3 is CASSQEDLTSANYEQYF. DNA for the CDR3: TGCGCCAGCAGCCAAGAAGACCTGACTAGCGCGAACTACGAGCAGTACTTC. The chain carries TRBV4-1 and TRBJ2-7, with 8 bases identical to TRBD2. The CDR3 runs 17 residues. The V and J ends lost 0 bases and 3 bases, in that order; junction bases with no gene match: 10. Germline assignment: CDR1 MGHRA and CDR2 YSYEKL.